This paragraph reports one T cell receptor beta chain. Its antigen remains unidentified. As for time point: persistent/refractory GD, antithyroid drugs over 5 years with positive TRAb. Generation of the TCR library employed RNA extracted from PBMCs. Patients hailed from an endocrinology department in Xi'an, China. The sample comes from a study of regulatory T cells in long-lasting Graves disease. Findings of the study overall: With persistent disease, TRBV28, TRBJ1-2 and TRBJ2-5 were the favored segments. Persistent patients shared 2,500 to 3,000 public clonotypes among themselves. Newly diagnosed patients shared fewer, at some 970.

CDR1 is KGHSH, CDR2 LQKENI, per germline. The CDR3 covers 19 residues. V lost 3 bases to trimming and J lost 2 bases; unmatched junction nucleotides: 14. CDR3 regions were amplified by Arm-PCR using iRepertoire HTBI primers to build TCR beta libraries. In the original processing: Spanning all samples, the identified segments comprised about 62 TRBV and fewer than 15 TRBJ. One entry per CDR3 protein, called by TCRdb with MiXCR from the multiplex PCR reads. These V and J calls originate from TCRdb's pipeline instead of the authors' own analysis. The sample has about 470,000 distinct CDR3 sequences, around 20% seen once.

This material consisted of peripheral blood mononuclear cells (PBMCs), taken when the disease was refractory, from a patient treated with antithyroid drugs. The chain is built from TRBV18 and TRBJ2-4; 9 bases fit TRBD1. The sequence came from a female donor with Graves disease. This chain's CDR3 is CASSPLVPGQGRTKNIQYF. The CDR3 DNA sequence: TGTGCCAGCTCACCCCTCGTCCCGGGACAGGGACGAACCAAAAACATTCAGTACTTC.